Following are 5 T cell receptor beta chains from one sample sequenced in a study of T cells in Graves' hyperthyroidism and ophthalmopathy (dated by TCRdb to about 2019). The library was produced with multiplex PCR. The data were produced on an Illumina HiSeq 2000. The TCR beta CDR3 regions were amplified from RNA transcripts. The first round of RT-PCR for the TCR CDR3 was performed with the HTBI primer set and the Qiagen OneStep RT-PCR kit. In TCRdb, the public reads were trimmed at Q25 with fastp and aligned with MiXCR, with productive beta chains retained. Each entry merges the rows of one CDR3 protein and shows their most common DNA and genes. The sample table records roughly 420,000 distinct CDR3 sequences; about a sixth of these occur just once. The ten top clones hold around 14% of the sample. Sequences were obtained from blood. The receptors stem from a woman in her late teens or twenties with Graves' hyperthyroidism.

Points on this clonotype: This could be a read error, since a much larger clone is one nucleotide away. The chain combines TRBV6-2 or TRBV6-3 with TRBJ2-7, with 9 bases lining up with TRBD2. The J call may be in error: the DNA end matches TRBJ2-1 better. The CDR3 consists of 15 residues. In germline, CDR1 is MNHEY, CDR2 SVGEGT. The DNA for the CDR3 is TGTGCCAGCAAGGTAGCGGGAGACCTCTCCTACGAGCAGTTCTTC. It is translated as CASKVAGDLSYEQFF.

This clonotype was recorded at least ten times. The CDR3 DNA is TGTGCCAGCAGCTTAACGAGGTCGGGAGTCGACGAGCAGTACTTC. This translates into CASSLTRSGVDEQYF. This chain uses TRBV11-2 with TRBJ2-7, with D possibly being TRBD2 (6 bases). Looked up from germline, CDR1 is SGHAT and CDR2 is FQNNGV. The CDR3 runs 15 residues. V shed 2 bases and J shed 5 bases, with 16 bases lying between them.

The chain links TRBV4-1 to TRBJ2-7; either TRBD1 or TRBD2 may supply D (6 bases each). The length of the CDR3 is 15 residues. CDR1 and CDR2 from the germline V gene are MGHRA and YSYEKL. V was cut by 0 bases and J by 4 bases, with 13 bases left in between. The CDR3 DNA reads TGCGCCAGCAGCCAAGATAGAGGGGGAGGTTACGAGCAGTACTTC. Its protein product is CASSQDRGGGYEQYF.

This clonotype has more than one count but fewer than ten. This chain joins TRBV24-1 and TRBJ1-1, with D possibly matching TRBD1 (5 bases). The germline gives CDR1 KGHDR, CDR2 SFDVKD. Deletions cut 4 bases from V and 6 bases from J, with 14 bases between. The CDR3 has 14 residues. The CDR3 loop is CATSDPRRGAEAFF. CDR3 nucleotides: TGTGCCACCAGTGACCCGCGCCGGGGGGCTGAAGCTTTCTTT.

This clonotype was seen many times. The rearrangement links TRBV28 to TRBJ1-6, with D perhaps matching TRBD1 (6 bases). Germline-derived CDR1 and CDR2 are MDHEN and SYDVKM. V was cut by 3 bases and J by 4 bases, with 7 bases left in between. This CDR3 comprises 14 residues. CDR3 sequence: CASSFQGYNSPLHF. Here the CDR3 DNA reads TGTGCCAGCAGTTTTCAGGGGTATAATTCACCCCTCCACTTT.